This T cell receptor (beta chain) came from a study of radiation and T cells in renal cell carcinoma. The study, taken as a whole, reports: In blood, top tumor clones expanded by 2 weeks, shrinking by 4.

Germline-derived CDR1 and CDR2 are MNHNY and SVGAGI (reference sequence). The V and J ends lost 3 bases and 6 bases, in that order; junction bases with no gene match: 4. CDR3 length: 14 amino acids. Noted time point: blood 4 weeks post-SBRT, at nephrectomy. Treatment specified: 15 Gy SBRT to primary tumor, nephrectomy 4 weeks later. Nephrectomy followed 15 Gy stereotactic body radiation by 4 weeks. Serial blood draws occurred at baseline and 2 and 4 weeks post-SBRT. This renal cell carcinoma was of the clear cell type. This clone was seen once. Its antigen is currently unknown. Clones were read by immunoSEQ multiplex PCR, and TCRdb kept only the in-frame ones, dropping some. The profile shows around 140,000 clones, 65% to 90% of them singletons.

This chain connects TRBV6-6 to TRBJ1-5; 8 nucleotides agree with TRBD1. The sequences come from blood, collected from a patient whose treatment included radiotherapy and nephrectomy. The sequence came from a woman aged 45-59 years with renal cell carcinoma. This CDR3 is CASSYRTGTQPQHF. The CDR3 region has the DNA TGTGCCAGCAGTTATAGGACAGGGACTCAGCCCCAGCATTTT.